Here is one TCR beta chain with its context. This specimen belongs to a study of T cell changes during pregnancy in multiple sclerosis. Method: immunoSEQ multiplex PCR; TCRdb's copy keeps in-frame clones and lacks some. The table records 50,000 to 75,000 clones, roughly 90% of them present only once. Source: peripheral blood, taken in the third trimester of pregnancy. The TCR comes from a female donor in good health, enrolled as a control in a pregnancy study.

The CDR3 protein is CASQAPGQAYEQYF. In DNA, the CDR3 is TGTGCCAGCCAAGCCCCAGGACAAGCCTACGAGCAGTACTTC. This sequence joins TRBV28 and TRBJ2-7, with a possible D match to TRBD1 (5 bases). V lost 8 bases to trimming and J lost 2 bases, with 16 bases between them. Germline V lookup: CDR1 MDHEN, CDR2 SYDVKM. This CDR3 comprises 14 residues. The entire variable domain, with the rest obtained from reference TRBV28 and TRBJ2-7, is as follows: DVKVTQSSRYLVKRTGEKVFLECVQDMDHENMFWYRQDPGLGLRLIYFSYDVKMKEKGDIPEGYSVSREKKERFSLILESASTNQTSMYLCASQAPGQAYEQYFGPGTRLTVT.